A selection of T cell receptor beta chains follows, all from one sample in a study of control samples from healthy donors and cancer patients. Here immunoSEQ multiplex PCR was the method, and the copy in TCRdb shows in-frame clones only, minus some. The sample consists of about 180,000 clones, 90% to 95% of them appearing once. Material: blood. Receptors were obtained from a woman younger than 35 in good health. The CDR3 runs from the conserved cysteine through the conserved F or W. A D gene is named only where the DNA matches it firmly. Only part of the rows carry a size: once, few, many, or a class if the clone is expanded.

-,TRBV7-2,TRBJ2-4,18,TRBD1,TGTGCCAGCAGCTTCTTGCCACAGGGGGTTGGGGTCAAAAACATTCAGTACTTC,CASSFLPQGVGVKNIQYF
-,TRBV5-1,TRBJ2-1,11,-,TGCGCCAGCAGCGAATACAATGAGCAGTTCTTC,CASSEYNEQFF
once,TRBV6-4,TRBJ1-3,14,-,TGTGCCAGCAGTGAGGACAGCTCTGGAAACACCATATATTTT,CASSEDSSGNTIYF
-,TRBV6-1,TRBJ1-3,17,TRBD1,TGTGCCAGCAGTGGTAGGACAGGTGTCCTCTCTGGAAACACCATATATTTT,CASSGRTGVLSGNTIYF
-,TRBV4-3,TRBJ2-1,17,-,TGCGCCAGCAGCCAACCTCACGGGATCCCCCCCTACAATGAGCAGTTCTTC,CASSQPHGIPPYNEQFF
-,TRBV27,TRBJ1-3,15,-,TGTGCCAGCAGTTTATTCCACAGGGAGGGAAACACCATATATTTT,CASSLFHREGNTIYF
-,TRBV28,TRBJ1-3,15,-,TGTGCCAGCAGTTTGGGGGATCACTCTGGAAACACCATATATTTT,CASSLGDHSGNTIYF
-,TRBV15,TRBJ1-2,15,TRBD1,TGTGCCACCAGCGCCACAGGGGGCGAATTTTATGGCTACACCTTC,CATSATGGEFYGYTF
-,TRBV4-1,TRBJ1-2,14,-,TGCGCCAGCAGCCAAGTAGCCAGGAAAGGGGGCTACACCTTC,CASSQVARKGGYTF
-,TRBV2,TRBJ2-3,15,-,TGTGCCAGCACCCCCTATGAGGGAAGCACAGATACGCAGTATTTT,CASTPYEGSTDTQYF
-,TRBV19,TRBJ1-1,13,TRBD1,TGTGCCAGTAGTATAAGGACAGGGCCTGAAGCTTTCTTT,CASSIRTGPEAFF
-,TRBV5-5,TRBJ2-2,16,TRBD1,TGTGCCAGCAGATTATATGCGACAGGGGGCACCGGGGAGCTGTTTTTT,CASRLYATGGTGELFF
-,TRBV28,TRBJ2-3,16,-,TGTGCCAGCAGTCTACCGGGACCCGGGACGACAGATACGCAGTATTTT,CASSLPGPGTTDTQYF
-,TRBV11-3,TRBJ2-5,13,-,TGTGCCAGCAGCTTCCCTGACGGGGAGACCCAGTACTTC,CASSFPDGETQYF
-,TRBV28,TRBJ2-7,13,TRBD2,TGTGCCAGCAGATTAAGCGGGAGCTACGAGCAGTACTTC,CASRLSGSYEQYF
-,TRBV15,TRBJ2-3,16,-,TGTGCCACCAGCAGAGCCGAACAGGCGCGCACAGATACGCAGTATTTT,CATSRAEQARTDTQYF
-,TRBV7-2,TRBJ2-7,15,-,TGTGCCAGCAGCTTAGGCCAGGACGGAATTTACGAGCAGTACTTC,CASSLGQDGIYEQYF
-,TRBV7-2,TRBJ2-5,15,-,TGTGCCAGCAGCTTAGGATGGGCTTCCCAAGAGACCCAGTACTTC,CASSLGWASQETQYF
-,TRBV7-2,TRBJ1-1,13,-,TGTGCCAGCAGCTCTTCCATGAGGACTGAAGCTTTCTTT,CASSSSMRTEAFF
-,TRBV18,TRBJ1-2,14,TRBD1,TGTGCCAGCTCACCAGAGACAGGGAAAGACGGCTACACCTTC,CASSPETGKDGYTF
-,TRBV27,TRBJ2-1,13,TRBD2,TGTGCCAGCAGTTGGGGGGGGGACAATGAGCAGTTCTTC,CASSWGGDNEQFF
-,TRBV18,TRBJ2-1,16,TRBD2,TGTGCCAGCGCACCTCGGACTAGCGGGGGGGCAGGTGAGCAGTTCTTC,CASAPRTSGGAGEQFF
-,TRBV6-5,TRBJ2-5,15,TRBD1,TGTGCCAGCGGTTCAAGGACAGGGAGGAGGGAGACCCAGTACTTC,CASGSRTGRRETQYF
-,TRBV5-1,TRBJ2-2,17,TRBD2,TGCGCCAGCAGCAGACTAGCGGGGGGTCCTAACACCGGGGAGCTGTTTTTT,CASSRLAGGPNTGELFF
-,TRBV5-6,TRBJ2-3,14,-,TGTGCCAGCAGCCCTAATCCCCACACAGATACGCAGTATTTT,CASSPNPHTDTQYF
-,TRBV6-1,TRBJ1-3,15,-,TGTGCCAGCAGTGAAGGAGGTTACTCTGGAAACACCATATATTTT,CASSEGGYSGNTIYF
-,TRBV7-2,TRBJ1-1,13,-,TGTGCCAGCAGCCCGGAATGGGCCACTGAAGCTTTCTTT,CASSPEWATEAFF
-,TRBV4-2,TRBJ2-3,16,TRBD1,TGTGCCAGCAGCCAAGTAGGGGGCCAGCTCACAGATACGCAGTATTTT,CASSQVGGQLTDTQYF
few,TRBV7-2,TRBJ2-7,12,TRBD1,TGTGCCAGCAGCTCTCTCGGGACAGGGAAGGACTTC,CASSSLGTGKDF
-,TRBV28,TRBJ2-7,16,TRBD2,TGTGCCAGCAGTTTGGTCCCTAGCGGGACTCGCTACGAGCAGTACTTC,CASSLVPSGTRYEQYF
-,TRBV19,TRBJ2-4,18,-,TGTGCCAGTAGTATAGGCTACGGGGGCCGAGTAGCCAAAAACATTCAGTACTTC,CASSIGYGGRVAKNIQYF
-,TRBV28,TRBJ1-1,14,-,TGTGCCAGCAGTTTATCCGGGCAGAACACTGAAGCTTTCTTT,CASSLSGQNTEAFF
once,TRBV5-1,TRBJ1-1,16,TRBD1,TGCGCCAGCAGCTCCGGGACAGGGGGCCCGGACACTGAAGCTTTCTTT,CASSSGTGGPDTEAFF
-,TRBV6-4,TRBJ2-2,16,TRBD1,TGTGCCAGCAGTCCCACCTTCGGGACAGGGGTCGGGGAGCTGTTTTTT,CASSPTFGTGVGELFF
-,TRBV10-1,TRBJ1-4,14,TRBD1,TGCGCCAGCAGTGACCGGGACAGGGGAGAAAAACTGTTTTTT,CASSDRDRGEKLFF
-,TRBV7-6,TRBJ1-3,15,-,TGTGCCAGCAGCTCTCAGGTGCTCTCTGGAAACACCATATATTTT,CASSSQVLSGNTIYF
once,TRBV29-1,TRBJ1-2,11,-,TGCAGCGTTGGTGATACAGGTTTAGGGACCTTC,CSVGDTGLGTF
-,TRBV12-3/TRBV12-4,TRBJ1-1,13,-,TGTGCCAGCAGTTCGTTGGTTGGCACTGAAGCTTTCTTT,CASSSLVGTEAFF
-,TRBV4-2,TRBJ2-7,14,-,TGTGCCAGCAGCCAACAAAACCAGTTCTACGAGCAGTACTTC,CASSQQNQFYEQYF
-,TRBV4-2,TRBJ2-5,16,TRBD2,TGTGCCAGCAGCATTTATACCGGGACCGGGGGGGAGACCCAGTACTTC,CASSIYTGTGGETQYF
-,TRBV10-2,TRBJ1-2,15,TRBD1,TGCGCCACCCGGACAGGAACTGAATCCAACTATGGCTACACCTTC,CATRTGTESNYGYTF
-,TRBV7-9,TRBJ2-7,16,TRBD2,TGTGCCAGCAGCGGTGGGTCGCTAGCGGGAGCCTACGAGCAGTACTTC,CASSGGSLAGAYEQYF
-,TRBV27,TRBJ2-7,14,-,TGTGCCAGCACTAATGCAGGGGAGGCCTACGAGCAGTACTTC,CASTNAGEAYEQYF
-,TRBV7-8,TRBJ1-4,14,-,TGTGCCAGCAGCTTAGCAGGGACTAATGAAAAACTGTTTTTT,CASSLAGTNEKLFF
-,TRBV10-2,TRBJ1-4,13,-,TGCGCCAGCAGTGAGATGAGGGGTGAAAAACTGTTTTTT,CASSEMRGEKLFF
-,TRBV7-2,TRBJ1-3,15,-,TGTGCCAGCAGCTTAGTACAGAGCTCTGGAAACACCATATATTTT,CASSLVQSSGNTIYF
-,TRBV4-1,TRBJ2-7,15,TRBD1,TGCGCCAGCAGCCAGGTGGACAGGACAAACTACGAGCAGTACTTC,CASSQVDRTNYEQYF
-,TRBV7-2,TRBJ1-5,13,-,TGTGCCAGCAGCTTACAGGGAATTCAGCCCCAGCATTTT,CASSLQGIQPQHF
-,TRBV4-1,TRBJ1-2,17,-,TGCGCCAGCAGCCAAGTTAACCCGGGACACCCTCTTGATGGCTACACCTTC,CASSQVNPGHPLDGYTF
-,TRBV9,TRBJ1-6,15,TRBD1,TGTGCCAGCAGCGAAACAGGGGGCCGGGATTCACCCCTCCACTTT,CASSETGGRDSPLHF
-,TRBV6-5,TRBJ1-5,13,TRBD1,TGTGCCAGCAGCCGGACAGGGATTCAGCCCCAGCATTTT,CASSRTGIQPQHF
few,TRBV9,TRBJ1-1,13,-,TGTGCCAGCAGCGTAGAAGGAAACACTGAAGCTTTCTTT,CASSVEGNTEAFF
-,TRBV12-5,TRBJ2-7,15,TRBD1,TGTGCTAGTGCCCTGATCCAGGGGGCGCACAACGAGCAGTACTTC,CASALIQGAHNEQYF
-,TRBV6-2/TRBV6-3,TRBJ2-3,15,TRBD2,TGTGCCAGCAGTAAGTCTAGCGGGGGAACAGATACGCAGTATTTT,CASSKSSGGTDTQYF
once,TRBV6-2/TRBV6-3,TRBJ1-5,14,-,TGTGCCAGCAGTTACGGAGCGAACCATCAGCCCCAGCATTTT,CASSYGANHQPQHF